This T cell receptor beta chain was obtained from a study of Graves' ophthalmopathy and Graves' hyperthyroidism. Amplification targeted the TCR beta CDR3 regions, with RNA transcripts as the source material. Amplification began with first-round RT-PCR using HTBI primers, then second-round multiplex PCR was performed. MiXCR was run by TCRdb on the multiplex PCR reads, yielding one entry per CDR3 protein. The repertoire holds approximately 460,000 distinct CDR3 sequences, under 15% seen once, with over 7.5% in the top ten. The source is a woman aged 30 to 39 with Graves' ophthalmopathy. The sequencing sample was made of blood.

The DNA of the CDR3 is TGTGCCAGCTCAGATCGCAGGGAAGGGGCGCGGGGTTACGAGCAGTACTTC. Translating gives CASSDRREGARGYEQYF. The rearrangement uses TRBV18 and TRBJ2-7; weak D call: TRBD2 (6 bases). In germline, CDR1 is KGHSH, CDR2 LQKENI. V was cut by 5 bases and J by 4 bases, with 24 bases left in between. This CDR3 is built from 17 residues.